These 15 T cell receptor beta chains were all obtained from the same sample, sequenced in a study of a mutant IDH1 vaccine in newly diagnosed glioma. The time point here: week 35, safety follow-up. Each dose of the vaccine consisted of 300 ug of mutant IDH1 20-mer peptide, with topical imiquimod. Clones were sequenced by immunoSEQ multiplex PCR, and TCRdb holds only the in-frame ones, with some missing. The sample holds 45,000 to 60,000 clones, around nine tenths seen once. Their specific antigens are unknown. The specimen comprised PBMCs, sampled from a glioma patient whose treatment included an IDH1 peptide vaccine. The receptors here all came from a woman aged 40 to 49 with glioma.

The chain links TRBV10-3 to TRBJ2-7; 14 bases are a match to TRBD2. V lost 6 bases to trimming and J lost 1 base; unmatched junction nucleotides: 11. The CDR3 loop spans 18 amino acids. CDR1 and CDR2 (germline): ENHRY, SYGVKD. CDR3 sequence reads: CAIRPGQGTSGGSYEQYF. Here the CDR3 DNA reads TGTGCCATCAGGCCGGGACAGGGGACTAGCGGGGGATCCTACGAGCAGTACTTC.

This chain connects TRBV4-3 to TRBJ1-1; 8 nucleotides agree with TRBD1. The V and J ends lost 0 bases and 0 bases, in that order; junction bases with no gene match: 6. The germline V gene encodes CDR1 LGHNA and CDR2 YSLEER. The CDR3 loop spans 17 amino acids. Here the CDR3 DNA reads TGCGCCAGCAGCCAAGAGTGGACAGGGTTCATGAACACTGAAGCTTTCTTT. This translates into CASSQEWTGFMNTEAFF.

J is TRBJ1-2 and V is TRBV10-3; 7 nucleotides line up with TRBD1. Germline loops: CDR1 ENHRY, CDR2 SYGVKD. Trimming cost V 2 bases and J 4 bases; bases outside gene matches: 10. This CDR3 is built from 16 residues. The CDR3 spells CAISEDRAGWVYGYTF. In DNA form, the CDR3 reads TGTGCCATCAGTGAGGACAGGGCTGGCTGGGTCTATGGCTACACCTTC.

The genes are TRBV10-3 and TRBJ2-5, with D perhaps matching TRBD2 (7 bases). The CDR3 has 14 residues. With 11 bases removed from V and 1 base from J, the gap between germline ends came to 17 bases. From germline, CDR1 is ENHRY and CDR2 SYGVKD. In DNA, the CDR3 is TGTGCCTGCACACGGGGGGCAGGCCAAGAGACCCAGTACTTC. This translates into CACTRGAGQETQYF.

This chain links TRBV13 with TRBJ1-1; D call uncertain. V dropped 2 bases and J dropped 11 bases, with 3 bases sitting between them. The germline V gene encodes CDR1 PRHDT and CDR2 FYEKMQ (reference sequence). The CDR3 spans 9 residues. The CDR3 DNA reads as TGTGCCAGCAGCTTAAGGGCTTTCTTT. It translates to CASSLRAFF.

The chain is built from TRBV7-2 and TRBJ2-2; D may be TRBD2 (6 bases). Trimming stripped 6 bases from V and 4 bases from J, with 9 bases between. CDR3 length: 13 amino acids. CDR1 is SGHTA and CDR2 is FQGNSA in the germline V gene. This CDR3 reads CASRGTFTGELFF. The DNA of the CDR3 is TGTGCCAGCAGGGGGACTTTCACCGGGGAGCTGTTTTTT.

This chain connects TRBV5-1 to TRBJ2-2, with 8 bases fitting TRBD1. V was clipped by 2 bases and J by 5 bases; unmatched bases: 5. The CDR3 totals 15 residues. Germline CDR1 is SGHRS and CDR2 is YFSETQ. The CDR3: CASSLQGVKTGELFF. CDR3 bases: TGCGCCAGCAGCTTACAGGGGGTTAAGACCGGGGAGCTGTTTTTT.

The chain recombines TRBV9 with TRBJ1-2; 7 bases line up with TRBD1. This CDR3 has 15 amino acids. CDR1 and CDR2 (germline): SGDLS, YYNGEE. The V gene end was trimmed by 3 bases and the J gene end by 3 bases; junction bases not matched to a gene: 8. The DNA of the CDR3 is TGTGCCAGCAGCGGCCTGACAGGGAATGACTATGGCTACACCTTC. Encoded protein: CASSGLTGNDYGYTF.

CDR3 nucleotide sequence: TGTGCCAGCAGTTTACTGGGGGATACGCAGTATTTT. Translating it yields CASSLLGDTQYF. The rearrangement links TRBV28 to TRBJ2-3; D not resolved. The V gene's germline CDR1 is MDHEN and CDR2 SYDVKM. Trimming removed 2 bases from V and 6 bases from J, with 6 bases in between. This CDR3 has 12 residues.

The chain recombines TRBV6-1 with TRBJ1-2; D gene uncertain. The CDR3 consists of 14 residues. V lost 3 bases to trimming and J lost 5 bases, with 13 bases between them. Germline loops: CDR1 MNHNS, CDR2 SASEGT. Here the CDR3 reads CASSELVRRYGYTF. CDR3 bases: TGTGCCAGCAGTGAGTTGGTCAGACGGTATGGCTACACCTTC.

This rearrangement joins TRBV6-1 to TRBJ2-1; maybe TRBD1 (6 bases). CDR1 is MNHNS, CDR2 SASEGT, per germline. With 2 bases removed from V and 10 bases from J, the gap between germline ends came to 21 bases. CDR3 length: 16 residues. The CDR3 sequence is CASSEMLSDAGGEQFF. The DNA of the CDR3 is TGTGCCAGCAGTGAAATGCTGTCTGACGCTGGGGGCGAGCAGTTCTTC.

The chain couples TRBV6-6 to TRBJ2-7; TRBD1 or TRBD2 may be the D gene (5 bases each). Germline V lookup: CDR1 MNHNY, CDR2 SVGAGI (reference sequence). The CDR3 sequence is 14 residues long. Deletions cut 4 bases from V and 2 bases from J, with 12 bases between. CDR3 loop: CASSFNRGAYEQYF. The CDR3 nucleotides are TGTGCCAGCAGTTTTAATAGAGGGGCCTACGAGCAGTACTTC.

This clone showed up just once. The chain couples TRBV25-1 to TRBJ1-1, with D uncertain. This CDR3 contains 14 residues. V dropped 1 base and J dropped 5 bases, with 11 bases sitting between them. CDR1 and CDR2 from the germline V gene are MGHDK and SYGVNS. This CDR3 is CASSESDGWTEAFF. In DNA, the CDR3 is TGTGCCAGCAGTGAATCGGACGGTTGGACTGAAGCTTTCTTT.

The chain is built from TRBV6-6 and TRBJ2-7; 7 nucleotides match TRBD1. In germline, CDR1 is MNHNY, CDR2 SVGAGI (reference sequence). The ends lost 6 bases at V and 2 bases at J; junction bases unmatched: 1. The CDR3 totals 12 residues. As DNA, the CDR3 is TGTGCCAGCAGAACAGGGGCCTACGAGCAGTACTTC. Translating gives CASRTGAYEQYF.

This clone has just one count. The V and J genes are TRBV6-1 and TRBJ2-2; unclear D gene. The V gene's germline CDR1 is MNHNS and CDR2 SASEGT. V lost 8 bases and J 1 base, leaving 14 bases between the germline ends. This CDR3 comprises 15 residues. CDR3 region: CASGFKSVNTGELFF. The CDR3 coding sequence is TGTGCCAGCGGTTTTAAGTCCGTGAACACCGGGGAGCTGTTTTTT.